One sample yielded the 30 T cell receptor beta chains listed below, sequenced in a study of blood T cell repertoires in COVID-19. Libraries were prepared by immunoSEQ multiplex PCR; TCRdb keeps only in-frame clonotypes and omits some of them. The top ten hold around a sixth of the sample, which has about 230,000 clones, approximately 90% seen once. Sequenced material: PBMCs or T cells enriched from blood (not recorded which). The receptors come from a man between 18 and 35 years old who had recovered from COVID-19.

This clone showed up just a few times. The chain recombines TRBV2 with TRBJ1-2; 7 nucleotides align to TRBD1. The CDR3 consists of 13 residues. The V gene's germline CDR1 is SNHLY and CDR2 FYNNEI. V lost 6 bases and J lost 6; bases outside the gene matches: 7. The CDR3 DNA reads as TGTGCCAGCAGCAGACTGGACAGGAATGGCTACACCTTC. Encoded protein: CASSRLDRNGYTF.

The chain has TRBV6-5 and TRBJ1-2; D is uncertain. The V end lost 2 bases, the J end lost 0 bases, and 10 bases lay between the germline ends. Per germline, CDR1 MNHEY and CDR2 SVGAGI. The CDR3 length is 15 residues. The CDR3 DNA is TGTGCCAGCAGTTACAGAGGGCTCTCTAACTATGGCTACACCTTC. Protein sequence: CASSYRGLSNYGYTF.

The chain carries TRBV3-1 (or the pseudogene TRBV3-2) and TRBJ1-4; a possible D gene is TRBD1 (6 bases). Trimming stripped 0 bases from V and 2 bases from J, with 10 bases between. The CDR3 is 16 residues long. The germline CDR1 and CDR2 sequences are LGHDT and YNNKEL (reference sequence). The CDR3 DNA reads as TGTGCCAGCAGCCAAGAATTGGGGGCGACTAATGAAAAACTGTTTTTT. This translates into CASSQELGATNEKLFF.

This CDR3 reads CAYQGVDSNQPQHF. The CDR3 DNA follows: TGTGCCTATCAGGGGGTAGATAGCAATCAGCCCCAGCATTTT. The V gene is TRBV30, the J gene TRBJ1-5; 7 nucleotides agree with TRBD1. Germline V gene sequence: CDR1 GTSNPN, CDR2 SVGIG (reference sequence). V shed 7 bases and J 0 bases; nucleotides not matched to a gene: 6. The CDR3 runs 14 residues.

There are a few counts of this clone. The chain is built from TRBV11-2 and TRBJ2-7; tentative D call: TRBD2 (5 bases). The V gene's germline CDR1 is SGHAT and CDR2 FQNNGV. CDR3 length: 14 residues. With 4 bases removed from V and 0 bases from J, the gap between germline ends came to 10 bases. The CDR3 nucleotides read TGTGCCAGCAGCTCACCGGACTTCTCCTACGAGCAGTACTTC. It yields the protein CASSSPDFSYEQYF.

The V and J genes are TRBV11-3 and TRBJ2-1; 8 bases align to TRBD1. V dropped 5 bases and J dropped 8; count of bases not matched to a gene: 14. This CDR3 spans 16 amino acids. In germline, CDR1 is SGHNT, CDR2 YENEEA. This CDR3 reads CASSLGTGGEVDEQFF. CDR3 sequence (DNA): TGTGCCAGCAGCCTGGGGACAGGAGGGGAAGTTGATGAGCAGTTCTTC.

The chain carries TRBV3-1 (or the pseudogene TRBV3-2) and TRBJ1-1; D perhaps matches TRBD1 (6 bases). CDR1 is LGHDT, CDR2 YNNKEL, per germline (reference sequence). This CDR3 has 15 amino acids. Trimming removed 1 base from V and 5 bases from J, with 14 bases in between. The CDR3 protein is CASSQVGGPETEAFF. The DNA for the CDR3 is TGTGCCAGCAGCCAAGTCGGGGGGCCGGAGACTGAAGCTTTCTTT.

The chain uses TRBV5-4 and TRBJ1-3, with D tentatively TRBD1 (6 bases). CDR3 length equals 16 residues. V gave up 4 bases and J gave up 7 bases, with 21 bases separating them. Germline CDR1 and CDR2: SGHNT and YYREEE (reference sequence). CDR3 in amino acids: CASSLDPTGMGNTIYF. The CDR3 DNA reads TGTGCCAGCAGCCTAGATCCAACAGGGATGGGGAACACCATATATTTT.

The chain carries TRBV5-6 and TRBJ2-7; perhaps TRBD1 as D (6 bases). V shed 1 base and J shed 2 bases, with 13 bases lying between them. This CDR3 region has 15 residues. Germline CDR1 SGHDT, CDR2 YYEEEE. The CDR3, as DNA: TGTGCCAGCAGCTTGACAGCAGGGGAAACCTACGAGCAGTACTTC. Translation gives CASSLTAGETYEQYF.

In regard to this clone: The sample carries other DNA sequences with the same CDR3. The V gene is TRBV2, the J gene TRBJ2-3; D is perhaps TRBD1 (6 bases). The V end lost 5 bases, the J end lost 0 bases, and 9 bases lay between the germline ends. Germline CDR1 is SNHLY and CDR2 is FYNNEI. The CDR3 runs to 14 residues. The CDR3 protein is CASSTDRSTDTQYF. In nucleotides, the CDR3 is TGTGCCAGCAGTACGGACAGAAGCACAGATACGCAGTATTTT.

The genes are TRBV19 and TRBJ2-5, with D possibly matching TRBD1 (5 bases). The V gene lost 0 bases and the J gene lost 2 bases, with 10 bases spanning the gap. CDR3 size: 15 residues. Germline V lookup: CDR1 LNHDA, CDR2 SQIVND (reference sequence). CDR3 sequence reads: CASSIEASGQETQYF. The CDR3 DNA reads TGTGCCAGTAGTATAGAAGCTTCAGGGCAAGAGACCCAGTACTTC.

Comments on this clone: Other DNA sequences from this sample encode an identical CDR3 as well. The rearrangement joins TRBV12-3 or TRBV12-4 to TRBJ1-1, with D hard to call. V lost 3 bases and J lost 1, with 6 bases in between. CDR3 length: 13 amino acids. CDR3 protein: CASSFTANTEAFF. CDR3 sequence (DNA): TGTGCCAGCAGTTTTACAGCGAACACTGAAGCTTTCTTT.

This clone was found once. The chain employs TRBV6-5 and TRBJ2-5; 7 nucleotides align to TRBD1. The CDR3 is 16 residues long. V shed 0 bases, J shed 1 base, and the junction held 5 bases outside the gene matches. CDR1 and CDR2 (germline): MNHEY, SVGAGI. In DNA, the CDR3 is TGTGCCAGCAGTTACTCTTACCACAGGGGCCAAGAGACCCAGTACTTC. It translates to CASSYSYHRGQETQYF.

This clone occurred once. This rearrangement joins TRBV6-5 to TRBJ2-3, with 7 positions matching TRBD1. Germline V CDR1 and CDR2: MNHEY, SVGAGI. This CDR3 has 15 amino acids. Germline trimming cut 10 bases from V and 4 bases from J; bases unmatched to any gene: 14. The CDR3 DNA reads TGTGCCACCAAAAGAGGGGGCACTCTCCCAGATACGCAGTATTTT. It translates to CATKRGGTLPDTQYF.

The genes are TRBV4-1 and TRBJ2-7; D is unclear. Trimming shortened V by 0 bases and J by 6 bases, and 18 bases separated the two germline ends. The CDR3 sequence is 16 residues long. CDR1 is MGHRA, CDR2 YSYEKL, per germline. The CDR3 reads CASSQDSSYASAEQYF. CDR3 DNA sequence: TGCGCCAGCAGCCAAGATTCGAGTTACGCTTCTGCCGAGCAGTACTTC.

This sequence joins TRBV5-1 and TRBJ1-1; weak D call: TRBD1 (5 bases). V was pared by 0 bases and J by 6 bases, with 15 bases between. The CDR3 runs 15 residues. Germline CDR1 reads SGHRS; CDR2 reads YFSETQ. The CDR3 sequence: CASSLAGGTAAEAFF. The CDR3 DNA reads TGCGCCAGCAGCTTGGCCGGAGGGACTGCGGCTGAAGCTTTCTTT. Full variable domain (missing parts from reference TRBV5-1 and TRBJ1-1): KAGVTQTPRYLIKTRGQQVTLSCSPISGHRSVSWYQQTPGQGLQFLFEYFSETQRNKGNFPGRFSGRQFSNSRSEMNVSTLELGDSALYLCASSLAGGTAAEAFFGQGTRLTVV.

The chain carries TRBV28 and TRBJ2-3; TRBD2 matches 8 bases. The CDR3 extends over 19 amino acids. Germline V CDR1 and CDR2: MDHEN, SYDVKM. Trimming removed 4 bases from V and 3 bases from J; junction bases left unmatched: 18. CDR3 amino acids: CASSSVRAGGPTVTDTQYF. The CDR3 DNA reads as TGTGCCAGCAGTTCCGTCCGGGCGGGGGGACCCACGGTGACAGATACGCAGTATTTT.

This clone was seen once. The chain has TRBV28 and TRBJ1-1, with D tentatively TRBD1 (6 bases). The germline V gene encodes CDR1 MDHEN and CDR2 SYDVKM. The ends were cut back, 3 bases at V and 4 bases at J, with 9 bases in the middle. This CDR3 region has 13 residues. In DNA form, the CDR3 reads TGTGCCAGCAGTTTTCAGGGGCCCACTGAAGCTTTCTTT. Its protein product is CASSFQGPTEAFF. The whole variable domain, remainder taken from reference TRBV28 and TRBJ1-1, is DVKVTQSSRYLVKRTGEKVFLECVQDMDHENMFWYRQDPGLGLRLIYFSYDVKMKEKGDIPEGYSVSREKKERFSLILESASTNQTSMYLCASSFQGPTEAFFGQGTRLTVV.

V gene TRBV4-1 combines with J gene TRBJ1-1; D gene unclear. The V and J ends lost 0 bases and 6 bases respectively, with 11 bases between them. The CDR3 totals 14 residues. Per the germline V gene, CDR1 is MGHRA and CDR2 is YSYEKL. In DNA form, the CDR3 reads TGCGCCAGCAGCCAAGATCTTACATTTCCTGAAGCTTTCTTT. It specifies CASSQDLTFPEAFF.

The chain combines TRBV10-2 with TRBJ1-2; 8 nucleotides agree with TRBD1. Germline V gene sequence: CDR1 WSHSY, CDR2 SAAADI. The CDR3 consists of 15 residues. The ends lost 0 bases at V and 4 bases at J; junction bases unmatched: 4. Here the CDR3 DNA reads TGCGCCAGCAGTGAGTCGAACAGGGGGGCCTATGGCTACACCTTC. It codes for CASSESNRGAYGYTF.

V gene TRBV5-5 combines with J gene TRBJ2-5, with a tentative D call TRBD2 (5 bases). Germline V gene data show CDR1 as SGHKS and CDR2 as YYEKEE (reference sequence). CDR3 length: 14 amino acids. V shed 3 bases and J shed 4 bases, with 13 bases lying between them. The CDR3 sequence: CASSWERPGETQYF. In DNA, the CDR3 is TGTGCCAGCAGCTGGGAGCGACCCGGAGAGACCCAGTACTTC.

This clone turned up a few times. The chain links TRBV27 to TRBJ2-7, with TRBD1 identical over 9 bases. The CDR3 runs to 14 residues. The ends lost 5 bases at V and 6 bases at J; junction bases unmatched: 8. In germline, CDR1 is MNHEY, CDR2 SMNVEV (reference sequence). This CDR3 reads CASSMSGQGIEQYF. The CDR3 DNA is TGTGCCAGCAGTATGTCGGGACAGGGAATCGAGCAGTACTTC.

The chain uses TRBV15 and TRBJ1-3; no definite D call. Trimming removed 0 bases at V and 0 bases at J, with 9 bases between. Germline CDR1 and CDR2: LNHNV and YYDKDF (reference sequence). CDR3 length equals 16 residues. The CDR3 reads CATSRDLALSGNTIYF. The CDR3 bases are TGTGCCACCAGCAGAGATTTGGCTCTCTCTGGAAACACCATATATTTT. Supplemented by reference TRBV15 and TRBJ1-3, the full variable domain reads DAMVIQNPRYQVTQFGKPVTLSCSQTLNHNVMYWYQQKSSQAPKLLFHYYDKDFNNEADTPDNFQSRRPNTSFCFLDIRSPGLGDTAMYLCATSRDLALSGNTIYFGEGSWLTVV.

The chain uses TRBV6-1 and TRBJ1-5; possibly TRBD1 for D (6 bases). Deletions cut 3 bases from V and 7 bases from J, with 16 bases between. CDR3 length: 15 amino acids. CDR1 and CDR2 from the germline V gene are MNHNS and SASEGT. CDR3 loop: CASSDRGGRRQPQHF. The CDR3 coding sequence is TGTGCCAGCAGTGACCGGGGGGGGCGACGGCAGCCCCAGCATTTT.

This clone was seen only a few times. The rearrangement joins TRBV7-8 to TRBJ1-5; D gene unclear. Trimming removed 0 bases at V and 4 bases at J, with 10 bases between. The CDR3 runs to 15 residues. Germline loops: CDR1 SGHVS, CDR2 FQNEAQ. CDR3 loop: CASSLAAGNNQPQHF. For the CDR3, the DNA is TGTGCCAGCAGCTTAGCGGCAGGTAATAATCAGCCCCAGCATTTT.

The rearrangement uses TRBV5-1 and TRBJ2-5; 14 nucleotides align to TRBD2. Germline V gene sequence: CDR1 SGHRS, CDR2 YFSETQ. The CDR3 contains 16 residues. V trimming: 5 bases; J trimming: 5 bases; junction bases outside the gene matches: 8. CDR3 DNA: TGCGCCAGCAGACAGGGACTAGCGGGAGTTGGGGAGACCCAGTACTTC. Translating it yields CASRQGLAGVGETQYF. The full variable domain, with the rest looked up from reference TRBV5-1 and TRBJ2-5, is KAGVTQTPRYLIKTRGQQVTLSCSPISGHRSVSWYQQTPGQGLQFLFEYFSETQRNKGNFPGRFSGRQFSNSRSEMNVSTLELGDSALYLCASRQGLAGVGETQYFGPGTRLLVL.

This chain joins TRBV7-9 and TRBJ2-2, with TRBD1 matching over 7 bases. CDR3 size: 14 residues. V dropped 5 bases and J dropped 7; count of bases not matched to a gene: 7. Germline CDR1 SEHNR, CDR2 FQNEAQ (reference sequence). CDR3 protein: CASSMDRSVGELFF. In DNA, the CDR3 is TGTGCCAGCAGCATGGACAGGTCCGTCGGGGAGCTGTTTTTT.

This clone was recorded only once. The chain uses TRBV3-1 (or the pseudogene TRBV3-2) and TRBJ2-3, with D maybe TRBD1 (6 bases). This CDR3 has 16 residues. Germline CDR1 reads LGHDT; CDR2 reads YNNKEL (reference sequence). V was pared by 1 base and J by 4 bases, with 15 bases between. The CDR3 bases are TGTGCCAGCAGCCAAGCTTCAGTAGGGGGACCAGATACGCAGTATTTT. Its translation is CASSQASVGGPDTQYF.

This clone was picked up one time. The V call is TRBV11-3, the J call TRBJ2-4; perhaps TRBD2 as D (7 bases). Germline CDR1 and CDR2: SGHNT and YENEEA. The CDR3 covers 20 residues. V lost 0 bases, J lost 0 bases, and 21 bases lay in between. CDR3: CASSLDLWAGDYRAKNIQYF. CDR3 nucleotide sequence: TGTGCCAGCAGCTTAGATCTGTGGGCAGGGGACTATAGAGCCAAAAACATTCAGTACTTC.

This chain links TRBV5-6 with TRBJ2-7, with D possibly TRBD1 on 6 matching bases. This CDR3 spans 18 amino acids. Trimming shortened V by 0 bases and J by 6 bases, and 25 bases separated the two germline ends. CDR1 is SGHDT and CDR2 is YYEEEE in the germline V gene. The chain's CDR3 is CASSLGITAGAGQLEQYF. The CDR3 DNA sequence: TGTGCCAGCAGCTTGGGTATCACTGCAGGGGCGGGCCAGCTCGAGCAGTACTTC.